These T cell receptor beta chains were read from a single sample in a study of blood T cell repertoires in COVID-19. Assay used: immunoSEQ multiplex PCR; TCRdb lists only in-frame clones, some missing. The data hold tens of thousands of clones, with over 75% observed a single time. The sample was peripheral blood. These receptors were taken from a man in his fifties or sixties with active COVID-19. The CDR3 runs from the conserved cysteine through the conserved F or W. D genes are given only for firm matches. Expanded clones are given a class, and other clones once, few, many or no size at all.

V gene,D gene,J gene,clone size,CDR3 DNA,CDR3 protein
TRBV9,-,TRBJ1-1,-,TGTGCCAGCAGCGTAGGGATAGGGGGTAAGACTGAAGCTTTCTTT,CASSVGIGGKTEAFF
TRBV3-1/TRBV3-2,-,TRBJ2-1,-,TGTGCCAGCAGCCAAGATCCTAGTCCCACCCTAAATGAGCAGTTCTTC,CASSQDPSPTLNEQFF
TRBV6-4,-,TRBJ1-2,-,TGTGCCAGCAGTGACGGACTGAACTATGGCTACACCTTC,CASSDGLNYGYTF
TRBV20-1,TRBD1,TRBJ1-5,-,TGCAGTGCTAGTTCCGGGACAGGGGGCTCTCAGCCCCAGCATTTT,CSASSGTGGSQPQHF
TRBV30,TRBD2,TRBJ2-5,-,TGTGCCTGGAGCTTAGGACTAGCCCGACAAGAGACCCAGTACTTC,CAWSLGLARQETQYF
TRBV4-2,TRBD1,TRBJ1-4,-,TGTGCCAGCAGCCGAGTGGGCGGGGGGACAGGGAATGATGAAAAACTGTTTTTT,CASSRVGGGTGNDEKLFF
TRBV7-9,-,TRBJ1-6,once,TGTGCCAGCAGCTTATATCCTAATTCACCCCTCCACTTT,CASSLYPNSPLHF
TRBV7-2,TRBD2,TRBJ2-3,-,TGTGCCAGCAGCTTCACCGGGACTAGCGGAGGAATAGGATATTTT,CASSFTGTSGGIGYF
TRBV20-1,-,TRBJ2-5,-,TGCAGTGCTAATTACGGAGAGACCCAGTACTTC,CSANYGETQYF
TRBV18,-,TRBJ2-1,-,TGTGCCAGCTCACCACTGGAGCGGGTCTACAATGAGCAGTTCTTC,CASSPLERVYNEQFF
TRBV10-2,-,TRBJ2-2,few,TGCGCCAGAAGCGGAGATACCGGGGAGCTGTTTTTT,CARSGDTGELFF
TRBV5-1,-,TRBJ2-3,-,TGCGCCAGCAGCTCCCACTACACAGATACGCAGTATTTT,CASSSHYTDTQYF
TRBV19,TRBD1,TRBJ1-5,-,TGTGCCAGTACCGACAGGGGGCCCGATCAGCCCCAGCATTTT,CASTDRGPDQPQHF
TRBV2,-,TRBJ2-5,-,TGTGCCAGCAACCGGGACTTACAAGAGACCCAGTACTTC,CASNRDLQETQYF
TRBV7-9,-,TRBJ1-6,-,TGTGCCAGCAGCTTAGGCGATTCACCCCTCCACTTT,CASSLGDSPLHF
TRBV3-1/TRBV3-2,TRBD2,TRBJ2-7,-,TGTGCCAGCAGCCAAAGGACTAGCGGGAGAGTCCTGGGGGTCGAGCAGTACTTC,CASSQRTSGRVLGVEQYF
TRBV4-3,TRBD2,TRBJ2-3,-,TGCGCCAGCAGCCAGGCACCGGGGGGGAGGAGCACAGATACGCAGTATTTT,CASSQAPGGRSTDTQYF
TRBV7-3,-,TRBJ2-2,-,TGTGCCAGCAGCTTATTCCAGTGGACAGCGAACACCGGGGAGCTGTTTTTT,CASSLFQWTANTGELFF
TRBV5-6,-,TRBJ1-2,-,TGTGCCAGCACTCCCGGTCGGGGTGGGTATGGCTACACCTTC,CASTPGRGGYGYTF
TRBV30,-,TRBJ1-1,-,TGTGCCTGCACGGGACTCCAAGAGCACACTGAAGCTTTCTTT,CACTGLQEHTEAFF
TRBV2,TRBD2,TRBJ2-1,-,TGTGCCAGCAGTCTTCAGACTAGCGGGGGATTTAATGAGCAGTTCTTC,CASSLQTSGGFNEQFF
TRBV7-3,TRBD1,TRBJ1-2,-,TGTGCCAGCAGCTTAGCGGGACAGGGATATGGCTACACCTTC,CASSLAGQGYGYTF
TRBV3-1/TRBV3-2,-,TRBJ2-7,-,TGTGCCAGCAGCCGTGGTGGGTGGGAGGAGGCCTACGAGCAGTACTTC,CASSRGGWEEAYEQYF
TRBV5-1,-,TRBJ1-6,-,TGCGCCAGCAGCACCTCAGGGAATTCACCCCTCCACTTT,CASSTSGNSPLHF
TRBV3-1/TRBV3-2,-,TRBJ1-2,-,TGTGCCAGCAGCCCCGGCGGGGGCGGCTATGGCTACACCTTC,CASSPGGGGYGYTF
TRBV4-3,TRBD2,TRBJ2-5,-,TGCGCCAGCAGCCAAGACCTAGCGGGGGGTCTCCAAGAGACCCAGTACTTC,CASSQDLAGGLQETQYF
TRBV10-3,TRBD1,TRBJ2-5,-,TGTGCCACTACAGGGGGCGGAGAGACCCAGTACTTC,CATTGGGETQYF
TRBV28,-,TRBJ2-7,-,TGTGCCAGCAGTTTAAACCAGGTCCCCTCCTACGAGCAGTACTTC,CASSLNQVPSYEQYF
TRBV15,-,TRBJ2-3,-,TGTGCCACCAGCAGGCTCTCGAGGGCAGATACGCAGTATTTT,CATSRLSRADTQYF
TRBV2,TRBD1,TRBJ1-1,-,TGTGCCAGCAGGGCCGGGACAGGAGCACTGGACACTGAAGCTTTCTTT,CASRAGTGALDTEAFF
TRBV5-8,TRBD1,TRBJ2-1,-,TGTGCCAACGCACGAAGGACAGGGGGCTACAATGAGCAGTTCTTC,CANARRTGGYNEQFF
TRBV6-1,-,TRBJ2-3,-,TGTGCCAGCAGTGAAGCGACAGGAGCTAGCACAGATACGCAGTATTTT,CASSEATGASTDTQYF
TRBV24-1,TRBD1,TRBJ2-3,-,TGTGCCACCAGTGACAAGACAGGGGTTGGCACAGATACGCAGTATTTT,CATSDKTGVGTDTQYF
TRBV30,-,TRBJ1-3,-,TGTGCCTGGGCCGGAGTCTCTGGAAACACCATATATTTT,CAWAGVSGNTIYF
TRBV19,-,TRBJ2-7,-,TGTGCCAGTAGTATAGATCAATGGATCGGGGAGCAGTACTTC,CASSIDQWIGEQYF
TRBV27,TRBD1,TRBJ2-5,-,TGTGCCAGCAACCCGACAGGGTACGGTGAGACCCAGTACTTC,CASNPTGYGETQYF
TRBV5-4,TRBD2,TRBJ2-1,-,TGTGCCAGCAGGAAAAGCGGGGGGTCCTCCTACAATGAGCAGTTCTTC,CASRKSGGSSYNEQFF
TRBV7-6,-,TRBJ2-3,-,TGTGCCAGCAGCCCGCCTGAGGGTACGCAGTATTTT,CASSPPEGTQYF
TRBV5-1,-,TRBJ2-1,-,TGCGCCAGCAGCTTGGGGGGACTGAACAATGAGCAGTTCTTC,CASSLGGLNNEQFF
TRBV20-1,-,TRBJ2-7,-,TGCAGTGCTAGTTTGCGGGGTATCCCCCACGAGCAGTACTTC,CSASLRGIPHEQYF
TRBV7-2,TRBD2,TRBJ2-1,-,TGTGCCAGCAGCCAAACCGGGACTAGCCGTCACAATGAGCAGTTCTTC,CASSQTGTSRHNEQFF
TRBV5-4,-,TRBJ2-3,once,TGTGCCAGCAGCTTGAGGTCGGGAGCTGTTGCAGATACGCAGTATTTT,CASSLRSGAVADTQYF
TRBV11-2,-,TRBJ2-3,-,TGTGCCAGCAGCTCCACTTGGGGCAACACAGATACGCAGTATTTT,CASSSTWGNTDTQYF
TRBV14,-,TRBJ2-7,-,TGTGCCAGCAGCCAAGGATATAGCTCCTACGAGCAGTACTTC,CASSQGYSSYEQYF
TRBV5-6,-,TRBJ1-4,-,TGTGCCAGCAGCCATGGAGTGGAAACCTATAATGAAAAACTGTTTTTT,CASSHGVETYNEKLFF
TRBV11-3,TRBD2,TRBJ2-3,-,TGTGCCAGCAGCTTAGGGCTCGGAAGCGGGGGGCGCACAGATACGCAGTATTTT,CASSLGLGSGGRTDTQYF
TRBV15,TRBD1,TRBJ2-1,-,TGTGCCACCAGCAGAGTGGGGACAGGGTCCTACAATGAGCAGTTCTTC,CATSRVGTGSYNEQFF
TRBV7-2,-,TRBJ1-2,-,TGTGCCAGCAGCCTGGCAGGCCGGGGCTATGGCTACACCTTC,CASSLAGRGYGYTF
TRBV5-5,TRBD1,TRBJ2-7,-,TGTGCCAGCAGGCCCGGACAGGGGACCGAGCAGTACTTC,CASRPGQGTEQYF
TRBV5-1,-,TRBJ1-1,-,TGCGCCAGCAGCTTGAGGCAGGCGAACACTGAAGCTTTCTTT,CASSLRQANTEAFF
TRBV7-3,TRBD2,TRBJ2-2,-,TGTGCCAGCAGCCCGAACGGGGGGGCGAACACCGGGGAGCTGTTTTTT,CASSPNGGANTGELFF
TRBV24-1,-,TRBJ2-3,-,TGTGCCACCAGTGATTCCGGAAGGGGATCTACAGATACGCAGTATTTT,CATSDSGRGSTDTQYF
TRBV6-4,TRBD2,TRBJ2-2,-,TGTGCCAGCAGTTCGCTAGCGGGAGGCGGCACCGGGGAGCTGTTTTTT,CASSSLAGGGTGELFF
TRBV5-6,TRBD2,TRBJ2-5,-,TGTGCCAGCAGCTTGGTTGGACTAGCGGGACAAGAGACCCAGTACTTC,CASSLVGLAGQETQYF
TRBV9,-,TRBJ2-2,-,TGTGCCAGCAGCGTAAGGGGTACCGGGGAGCTGTTTTTT,CASSVRGTGELFF
TRBV19,TRBD2,TRBJ2-1,-,TGTGCCAGTAGTCGCCGGGGACTAGCGGGAGTTGATGAGCAGTTCTTC,CASSRRGLAGVDEQFF
TRBV5-5,-,TRBJ2-2,-,TGTGCCAGCAGCCAGACTAGTAGAGGCACCGGGGAGCTGTTTTTT,CASSQTSRGTGELFF